Below are 6 T cell receptor beta chains sequenced from a single sample in a study of blood T cell repertoires in COVID-19. Using immunoSEQ multiplex PCR, the repertoire was profiled, and TCRdb retains in-frame clones only, with some absent. The table has around 64,000 clones, 85% to 90% seen once; the top ten hold roughly 3.2%. What was sequenced was peripheral blood. These receptors were collected from a man aged 45-65 years with active COVID-19.

The CDR3, as DNA: TGTGCCAGTAGTCCTGGCAGGAATGAGCAGTTCTTC. It is translated as CASSPGRNEQFF. This chain uses TRBV19 with TRBJ2-1; D uncertain. Germline CDR1 is LNHDA and CDR2 is SQIVND (reference sequence). CDR3 size: 12 residues. V shed 5 bases and J shed 7 bases, with 9 bases lying between them.

This rearrangement joins TRBV4-2 to TRBJ1-2, with D perhaps matching TRBD1 (6 bases). The germline V gene encodes CDR1 LGHNA and CDR2 YNFKEQ. V gave up 0 bases and J gave up 4 bases, with 15 bases separating them. CDR3 length: 16 amino acids. The CDR3 here is CASSQDQLGASYGYTF. The CDR3 nucleotides are TGTGCCAGCAGCCAAGATCAATTGGGGGCGAGCTATGGCTACACCTTC.

This clone was seen only once. The chain's CDR3 is CASSLRLLRAREYEQFF. The CDR3 coding sequence is TGTGCCAGCAGTTTACGGCTTTTGAGGGCGCGGGAGTATGAGCAGTTCTTC. This chain joins TRBV27 and TRBJ2-1; 7 bases are shared with TRBD2. CDR1 and CDR2 (germline): MNHEY, SMNVEV (reference sequence). The CDR3 contains 17 residues. V lost 2 bases and J lost 8; bases outside the gene matches: 15.

The V call is TRBV7-8, the J call TRBJ2-1, with a weak D call TRBD2 (6 bases). The CDR3 spans 15 residues. Germline-derived CDR1 and CDR2 are SGHVS and FQNEAQ. V lost 5 bases to trimming and J lost 4 bases, with 15 bases between them. CDR3 bases: TGTGCCAGCAGCCCAACTGGGGGGAGATACAATGAGCAGTTCTTC. This sequence encodes CASSPTGGRYNEQFF.

The chain couples TRBV7-9 to TRBJ1-4; D is possibly TRBD1 (6 bases). CDR1 is SEHNR, CDR2 FQNEAQ, per germline (reference sequence). The CDR3 loop spans 14 amino acids. V was shortened by 4 bases and J by 8 bases, with 14 bases between the two germline ends. CDR3 region: CASSSYRDEEKLFF. DNA for the CDR3: TGTGCCAGCAGCTCCTACAGGGATGAAGAAAAACTGTTTTTT.

The chain links TRBV2 to TRBJ2-7; TRBD1 agrees at 7 bases. The germline CDR1 and CDR2 sequences are SNHLY and FYNNEI. This CDR3 comprises 15 residues. Losses at the gene ends were 6 bases for V and 1 base for J; bases not matched to a gene: 9. CDR3 bases: TGTGCCAGCAGCCCTGTGCAGGGGGTTTCCTACGAGCAGTACTTC. Translating it yields CASSPVQGVSYEQYF.